Below are 9 T cell receptor beta chains sequenced from a single sample in a study of cytomegalovirus exposure and HLA in healthy donors. 13 Jbeta primers and 60 Vbeta primers were used for the PCR. The assay was immunoSEQ multiplex PCR, and TCRdb's table has in-frame clones only and misses some. The table counts roughly 80,000 clones; 1.1% lies in the top ten. The specimen sequenced was PBMCs. Source of these receptors: a woman aged 25-40 years in good health and CMV-seronegative.

The CDR3 coding sequence is TGTGCCAGCAGCTTGGAACTAGCGGGAGGGGAGCAGTACTTC. Its protein is CASSLELAGGEQYF. The V call is TRBV5-6, the J call TRBJ2-7, with 13 bases that match TRBD2. The CDR3 contains 14 residues. Germline values: CDR1 SGHDT, CDR2 YYEEEE. V shed 0 bases and J 7 bases; nucleotides not matched to a gene: 1.

V gene TRBV11-2 combines with J gene TRBJ1-2, with 7 bases fitting TRBD1. This CDR3 contains 14 residues. Trimming cost V 5 bases and J 6 bases; bases outside gene matches: 9. CDR1 SGHAT and CDR2 FQNNGV come from the germline V gene. CDR3 region: CASSRDRAPNGYTF. The DNA for the CDR3 is TGTGCCAGCAGCCGAGACAGGGCCCCCAATGGCTACACCTTC.

V usage is TRBV2 and J usage is TRBJ1-1; D perhaps matches TRBD1 (5 bases). CDR1 and CDR2 from the germline V gene are SNHLY and FYNNEI. Trimming shortened V by 3 bases and J by 0 bases, and 14 bases separated the two germline ends. This CDR3 spans 16 amino acids. The DNA for the CDR3 is TGTGCCAGCAGTGAGCGGGGACTGAAGATGAACACTGAAGCTTTCTTT. This encodes CASSERGLKMNTEAFF. Full variable domain (rest looked up from reference TRBV2 and TRBJ1-1): EPEVTQTPSHQVTQMGQEVILRCVPISNHLYFYWYRQILGQKVEFLVSFYNNEISEKSEIFDDQFSVERPDGSNFTLKIRSTKLEDSAMYFCASSERGLKMNTEAFFGQGTRLTVV.

This chain joins TRBV6-1 and TRBJ1-3; D ambiguous. Trimming cost V 3 bases and J 2 bases, with 11 bases left between them. This CDR3 has 15 residues. Looked up from germline, CDR1 is MNHNS and CDR2 is SASEGT. CDR3 coding DNA: TGTGCCAGCAGTGATTGGCGGGGAGCTGGAAACACCATATATTTT. This sequence encodes CASSDWRGAGNTIYF.

The chain recombines TRBV12-5 with TRBJ2-7, with 9 nucleotides matching TRBD1. Germline CDR1 and CDR2: LGHNT and FRNRAP. V trimming: 1 base; J trimming: 6 bases; junction bases outside the gene matches: 7. CDR3 length: 15 amino acids. CDR3 protein: CASGLAGTGLPEQYF. CDR3 DNA sequence: TGTGCTAGTGGTTTGGCCGGGACAGGGCTCCCCGAGCAGTACTTC.

The CDR3 here is CASSEQTVRGNTIYF. The CDR3 coding sequence is TGTGCCAGCAGTGAACAGACAGTACGGGGAAACACCATATATTTT. The chain has TRBV6-1 and TRBJ1-3; possibly TRBD1 for D (5 bases). V dropped 2 bases and J dropped 4 bases, with 12 bases sitting between them. The CDR3 loop spans 15 amino acids. The germline gives CDR1 MNHNS, CDR2 SASEGT.

This chain connects TRBV27 to TRBJ2-2; 8 bases align to TRBD1. V dropped 6 bases and J dropped 6; count of bases not matched to a gene: 6. The CDR3 is 14 amino acids. Germline V gene sequence: CDR1 MNHEY, CDR2 SMNVEV (reference sequence). DNA of the CDR3: TGTGCCAGCAGATCCAGGGGGCTTGCCGGGGAGCTGTTTTTT. This translates into CASRSRGLAGELFF.

CDR3 nucleotides: TGCGCCAGCAGCCCGACAGGGACCCACGAGCAGTACTTC. The encoded protein is CASSPTGTHEQYF. The chain joins TRBV4-1 to TRBJ2-7; TRBD1 aligns across 7 bases. Germline V gene sequence: CDR1 MGHRA, CDR2 YSYEKL. CDR3 length: 13 amino acids. After removal of 4 bases from V and 5 bases from J, the junction contained 5 bases not matched to a gene.

The rearrangement links TRBV5-6 to TRBJ1-1; D remains ambiguous. Germline V gene sequence: CDR1 SGHDT, CDR2 YYEEEE. CDR3 length: 18 amino acids. Trimming removed 4 bases from V and 3 bases from J, with 25 bases in between. The CDR3 coding sequence is TGTGCCAGCAGCCCTCCTGGTAAGACCAGTGAGGGCGACACTGAAGCTTTCTTT. Its translation: CASSPPGKTSEGDTEAFF.